The clone carrying this T cell receptor beta chain has ten or more counts. Its antigen is currently unknown. The CDR3 is made up of 16 amino acids. Germline CDR1 DFQATT, CDR2 SNEGSKA (reference sequence). The V and J ends lost 1 base and 6 bases respectively, with 19 bases between them. The entry originates in a study of regulatory T cells in long-lasting Graves disease. General study findings and limits: What was studied was peripheral blood only, and not thyroid tissue.

CDR3-region Arm-PCR and iRepertoire HTBI primers produced the TCR beta libraries. MiXCR, applied by TCRdb to the multiplex PCR reads, yields one record per CDR3 protein. The sample carries 510,000 or so distinct CDR3 sequences, around 12% recorded once. Documented time point: newly diagnosed GD, antithyroid drugs for less than 3 months. Extracted RNA from PBMCs served as the source of the TCR library. These data were likewise used in another study, on T cells in Graves' hyperthyroidism and ophthalmopathy.

The chain combines TRBV20-1 with TRBJ2-1, with D possibly being TRBD1 or TRBD2 (6 bases each). This receptor was taken from a woman aged 25-40 years with Graves disease. This specimen consisted of peripheral blood mononuclear cells (PBMCs), obtained at new diagnosis, from a patient treated with antithyroid drugs. CDR3 nucleotides: TGCAGTGCTAGAGTCGCAGGGGTGCGGGGATCCAATGAGCAGTTCTTC. Translation: CSARVAGVRGSNEQFF.